The 30 T cell receptor beta chains given below trace back to one sample, sequenced in a study of shared clonotypes between healthy human individuals (dated by TCRdb to 2020 to 2021). CD8 naive samples consisted of CD45RO-negative cells that were positively selected for CCR7, yielding a CD45RA+CCR7+ population without TemRA cells. The library was generated by the immunoSEQ multiplex PCR assay. TCRdb limited this immuneACCESS table to in-frame rearrangements with V and J called. A share of clones is missing; checked studies link under half to unresolved V genes, and the rest is unexplained. The sample data list around 2.1 million clones, and 85% to 95% of these were observed just once. 1.5% to 2% of the sample comes from the top ten. The sample comprised naive CD8+ T cells from PBMCs. The cell subset or site tag for this specimen amounts to: CD45RA+CCR7+. The source is a man between 18 and 29 years old in good health. Some clones in this sample may be carry-over from other donors' samples.

The chain employs TRBV10-3 and TRBJ2-4; 8 bases align to TRBD2. Germline V gives CDR1 ENHRY, CDR2 SYGVKD. After removal of 3 bases from V and 0 bases from J, the junction contained 10 bases not matched to a gene. The CDR3 contains 18 residues. CDR3 in amino acids: CAISETSGPTIAKNIQYF. The CDR3 DNA follows: TGTGCCATCAGTGAAACTAGCGGCCCGACTATAGCCAAAAACATTCAGTACTTC.

The chain is built from TRBV13 and TRBJ2-6; D may match TRBD1 or TRBD2 (5 bases each). The CDR3 has 14 residues. Between the trimmed V and J ends, which lost 8 bases and 2 bases, there was a span of 10 bases. The germline V gene encodes CDR1 PRHDT and CDR2 FYEKMQ (reference sequence). The CDR3 nucleotides are TGTGCCAGCGGGGGAGTAGCTGGGGCCAACGTCCTGACTTTC. Amino acids: CASGGVAGANVLTF.

The CDR3 DNA reads TGTGCCAGCAGTTCCCGGGACGGATCGAGCTCCTACGAGCAGTACTTC. It yields the protein CASSSRDGSSSYEQYF. The J gene is TRBJ2-7, the V gene TRBV6-6; D may correspond to TRBD1 or TRBD2 (5 bases each). Between the trimmed V and J ends, which lost 4 bases and 0 bases, there was a span of 16 bases. The CDR3 contains 16 residues. The germline V gene has CDR1 MNHNY and CDR2 SVGAGI (reference sequence).

The V call is TRBV28, the J call TRBJ1-2; 9 positions match TRBD1. With V trimmed by 5 bases and J by 4 bases, 8 bases remained unmatched. This CDR3 is 15 amino acids long. Germline V CDR1 and CDR2: MDHEN, SYDVKM. CDR3 loop: CASSPRDRVVYGYTF. CDR3 sequence (DNA): TGTGCCAGCAGTCCCCGGGACAGGGTAGTCTATGGCTACACCTTC.

The CDR3 bases are TGTGCCAGCAGTGAAGGAGGTTGGCTGTCGAACACTGAAGCTTTCTTT. This sequence encodes CASSEGGWLSNTEAFF. The V gene is TRBV6-1, the J gene TRBJ1-1, with D hard to call. Germline V gene sequence: CDR1 MNHNS, CDR2 SASEGT. V lost 1 base, J lost 1 base, and 13 bases lay in between. There are 16 residues in the CDR3.

The DNA of the CDR3 is TGTGCCAGCAGCCGAGCGGGGCAGGGAGGGGTCGAGCAGTACTTC. It is translated as CASSRAGQGGVEQYF. V gene TRBV14 combines with J gene TRBJ2-7, with 7 nucleotides matching TRBD2. CDR1 SGHDN and CDR2 FVKESK come from the germline V gene. This CDR3 has 15 amino acids. V shed 4 bases, J shed 6 bases, and the junction held 12 bases outside the gene matches.

The CDR3 spells CAITSGYDLDTQYF. The DNA of the CDR3 is TGCGCAATAACTAGCGGGTACGACTTAGATACGCAGTATTTT. This chain links TRBV29-1 with TRBJ2-3; 9 bases align to TRBD2. This CDR3 is built from 14 residues. The germline V gene has CDR1 SQVTM and CDR2 ANQGSEA.

This clone occurred once. The genes are TRBV11-2 and TRBJ1-2; maybe TRBD1 (5 bases). Germline V gives CDR1 SGHAT, CDR2 FQNNGV. There are 16 residues in the CDR3. Trimming stripped 1 base from V and 0 bases from J, with 12 bases between. The CDR3 loop is CASSLAVTATNYGYTF. The CDR3 DNA follows: TGTGCCAGCAGCTTAGCGGTGACAGCTACTAACTATGGCTACACCTTC.

A few counts support this clone. The chain combines TRBV7-9 with TRBJ1-1; D remains unclear. CDR3 length equals 13 residues. The V gene's germline CDR1 is SEHNR and CDR2 FQNEAQ (reference sequence). The germline V and J ends were trimmed by 2 bases and 11 bases, with 15 bases remaining between them. CDR3 DNA: TGTGCCAGCAGCTTAAAGGAGGCGAGGATGGCTTTCTTT. It yields the protein CASSLKEARMAFF.

This chain connects TRBV9 to TRBJ2-7; TRBD2 matches at 7 bases. The J segment lost 1 base and the V segment lost 3 bases, leaving 7 bases of the junction unmatched. The V gene's germline CDR1 is SGDLS and CDR2 YYNGEE. The CDR3 extends over 15 amino acids. The CDR3 DNA follows: TGTGCCAGCAGCGCCGGGGCAGCGGGGTCCTACGAGCAGTACTTC. This sequence encodes CASSAGAAGSYEQYF.

The chain joins TRBV19 to TRBJ2-1; 7 bases agree with TRBD2. The ends lost 2 bases at V and 5 bases at J; junction bases unmatched: 6. Per the germline V gene, CDR1 is LNHDA and CDR2 is SQIVND (reference sequence). The CDR3 sequence is 15 residues long. The CDR3 DNA reads TGTGCCAGTAGTATATTGGCTAGCGGTAACAATGAGCAGTTCTTC. This encodes CASSILASGNNEQFF.

About this clone itself: This specimen includes other DNA sequences encoding the same CDR3. The V call is TRBV27, the J call TRBJ1-1; D possibly corresponds to TRBD1 (6 bases). Looked up from germline, CDR1 is MNHEY and CDR2 is SMNVEV (reference sequence). The CDR3 length is 14 residues. V lost 4 bases and J 2 bases, leaving 11 bases between the germline ends. CDR3 region: CASSSRTANTEAFF. In DNA form, the CDR3 reads TGTGCCAGCAGTTCACGGACAGCCAACACTGAAGCTTTCTTT.

The chain has TRBV7-8 and TRBJ2-1, with D tentatively TRBD1 (5 bases). The CDR3 extends over 12 amino acids. The ends were cut back, 6 bases at V and 10 bases at J, with 13 bases in the middle. The germline V gene has CDR1 SGHVS and CDR2 FQNEAQ. The DNA for the CDR3 is TGTGCCAGCAGTGGGGCGGTAGCCGAGCAGTTCTTC. Translation: CASSGAVAEQFF.

This chain links TRBV7-8 with TRBJ1-1; weak D call: TRBD1 (5 bases). CDR3 length: 16 residues. The V gene lost 5 bases and the J gene lost 4 bases, with 20 bases spanning the gap. Germline lookup yields CDR1 SGHVS and CDR2 FQNEAQ. The CDR3 loop reads CASSPPQAGRSTEAFF. Written as DNA, the CDR3 is TGTGCCAGCAGCCCCCCCCAGGCGGGGCGGAGCACTGAAGCTTTCTTT. Variable domain in full (rest from reference TRBV7-8 and TRBJ1-1): GAGVSQSPRYKVAKRGQDVALRCDPISGHVSLFWYQQALGQGPEFLTYFQNEAQLDKSGLPSDRFFAERPEGSVSTLKIQRTQQEDSAVYLCASSPPQAGRSTEAFFGQGTRLTVV.

The V and J genes are TRBV7-2 and TRBJ2-7; D is undetermined. CDR3 length: 14 amino acids. The germline V gene encodes CDR1 SGHTA and CDR2 FQGNSA. Trimming pared 0 bases from V and 4 bases from J, leaving 10 bases between. CDR3 sequence: CASSLAQQQYEQYF. CDR3 bases: TGTGCCAGCAGCTTAGCGCAACAGCAATACGAGCAGTACTTC.

V and J are TRBV18 and TRBJ2-5; 8 bases line up with TRBD2. Germline V gives CDR1 KGHSH, CDR2 LQKENI. J gave up 5 bases and V 3 bases, and 8 bases lay outside the gene matches. The CDR3 loop spans 15 amino acids. The CDR3: CASSPSWREDETQYF. The CDR3 coding sequence is TGTGCCAGCTCACCTTCCTGGCGGGAGGATGAGACCCAGTACTTC.

The chain links TRBV6-4 to TRBJ1-2, with D unclear. V was shortened by 2 bases and J by 2 bases, with 3 bases between the two germline ends. CDR1 is MRHNA, CDR2 SNTAGT, per germline. The CDR3 runs 12 residues. The CDR3 protein is CASSDGNYGYTF. CDR3 nucleotides: TGTGCCAGCAGTGACGGGAACTATGGCTACACCTTC.

This chain joins TRBV5-6 and TRBJ2-1; 11 bases are shared with TRBD2. Germline-derived CDR1 and CDR2 are SGHDT and YYEEEE. The CDR3 is made up of 16 amino acids. With 4 bases clipped from V and 3 bases from J, the junction kept 6 bases outside the gene matches. Here the CDR3 DNA reads TGTGCCAGCAGCCGGCGACTAGCGGGAATCTACAATGAGCAGTTCTTC. Amino acid sequence: CASSRRLAGIYNEQFF.

The rearrangement uses TRBV6-5 and TRBJ2-1; 9 bases are a match to TRBD2. The CDR3 extends over 15 amino acids. Looked up from germline, CDR1 is MNHEY and CDR2 is SVGAGI. With 5 bases clipped from V and 6 bases from J, the junction kept 8 bases outside the gene matches. The CDR3 DNA reads as TGTGCCAGCAGTACATTAGCGGGAGCGGGCAATGAGCAGTTCTTC. It yields the protein CASSTLAGAGNEQFF.

The CDR3 DNA sequence: TGTGCCAGCAGCTGGGCCCTAGAGCAGTACTTC. Encoded protein: CASSWALEQYF. The chain combines TRBV7-9 with TRBJ2-7; no reliable D call. Looked up from germline, CDR1 is SEHNR and CDR2 is FQNEAQ (reference sequence). The CDR3 length is 11 residues. Trimming left V 4 bases short and J 7 bases short, with 8 bases between.

The J gene is TRBJ2-2, the V gene TRBV7-9, with D unclear. V was clipped by 4 bases and J by 0 bases, with 15 bases between them. Looked up from germline, CDR1 is SEHNR and CDR2 is FQNEAQ (reference sequence). The CDR3 spans 17 residues. CDR3 nucleotides: TGTGCCAGCAGCTCCCCGGTGACGGTGACGAACACCGGGGAGCTGTTTTTT. Translation: CASSSPVTVTNTGELFF.

The table lists this clone with a count of one. This chain links TRBV30 with TRBJ2-1, with 10 nucleotides matching TRBD2. This CDR3 spans 16 amino acids. CDR1 is GTSNPN, CDR2 SVGIG, per germline (reference sequence). V gave up 2 bases and J gave up 9 bases; unmatched junction bases: 13. Written as DNA, the CDR3 is TGTGCCTGGAGTTCCCCCGGGACTAGCGATAAGCTTGAGCAGTTCTTC. This codes for CAWSSPGTSDKLEQFF.

This clone came up once. V usage is TRBV4-1 and J usage is TRBJ2-1, with a weak D call TRBD2 (5 bases). In germline, CDR1 is MGHRA, CDR2 YSYEKL. The V and J ends lost 5 bases and 1 base respectively, with 18 bases between them. The CDR3 totals 17 residues. Here the CDR3 DNA reads TGCGCCAGCAGCGCCCAAGGCGGGCCTTCATCCTACAATGAGCAGTTCTTC. This sequence encodes CASSAQGGPSSYNEQFF.

The chain carries TRBV5-4 and TRBJ1-3, with 8 bases fitting TRBD1. Per germline, CDR1 SGHNT and CDR2 YYREEE (reference sequence). The CDR3 runs to 19 residues. V lost 4 bases to trimming and J lost 8 bases; unmatched junction nucleotides: 23. This chain's CDR3 is CASSRVLLTGDIKGDTIYF. CDR3 DNA sequence: TGTGCCAGCAGCCGCGTGTTATTGACAGGGGATATAAAGGGGGACACCATATATTTT.

The V call is TRBV11-3, the J call TRBJ2-1; 7 bases fit TRBD2. Germline assignment: CDR1 SGHNT and CDR2 YENEEA. J gave up 8 bases and V 3 bases, and 10 bases lay outside the gene matches. This CDR3 is 15 amino acids long. The CDR3 sequence: CASSFPGGPGDEQFF. The CDR3, as DNA: TGTGCCAGCAGCTTCCCGGGAGGCCCGGGGGATGAGCAGTTCTTC.

A few counts support this clone. The rearrangement links TRBV2 to TRBJ1-2; D possibly corresponds to TRBD1 (6 bases). Trimming removed 3 bases from V and 14 bases from J, with 7 bases in between. Germline CDR1 is SNHLY and CDR2 is FYNNEI. The CDR3 consists of 9 residues. CDR3 in amino acids: CASSDRGTF. The CDR3 nucleotides read TGTGCCAGCAGTGACAGGGGAACCTTC.

The J gene is TRBJ2-2, the V gene TRBV7-9, with D uncertain. This CDR3 region has 15 residues. V was trimmed by 5 bases and J by 2 bases, leaving 12 bases between them. The V gene's germline CDR1 is SEHNR and CDR2 FQNEAQ (reference sequence). In DNA, the CDR3 is TGTGCCAGCAGCCCGAGGAAGACTAACACCGGGGAGCTGTTTTTT. Amino acid sequence: CASSPRKTNTGELFF.

The gene calls are TRBV28 and TRBJ1-2; tentative D call: TRBD1 (6 bases). CDR1 is MDHEN and CDR2 is SYDVKM in the germline V gene. The ends were cut back, 0 bases at V and 8 bases at J, with 16 bases in the middle. This CDR3 has 15 residues. CDR3 in DNA: TGTGCCAGCAGTTTATGGGCAGGGGACGGGGGCGGCTACACCTTC. This codes for CASSLWAGDGGGYTF.

V and J are TRBV4-1 and TRBJ2-5, with a weak D call TRBD2 (5 bases). The germline V gene encodes CDR1 MGHRA and CDR2 YSYEKL. V was shortened by 1 base and J by 5 bases, with 17 bases between the two germline ends. The CDR3 runs to 16 residues. Written as DNA, the CDR3 is TGCGCCAGCAGCCAAGCTGTATCCTTAGCGTGGGAGACCCAGTACTTC. Translating it yields CASSQAVSLAWETQYF.

In regard to this clone: This sample also contains other DNA sequences that code for the same CDR3. J is TRBJ2-2 and V is TRBV27, with D perhaps matching TRBD2 (6 bases). Trimming took off 5 bases at V and 3 bases at J, with 10 bases between the two ends. There are 14 residues in the CDR3. CDR1 and CDR2 from the germline V gene are MNHEY and SMNVEV (reference sequence). CDR3 nucleotides: TGTGCCAGCAGTCTCGGACTATACACCGGGGAGCTGTTTTTT. Its protein is CASSLGLYTGELFF.